This T cell receptor (beta chain) emerged from a study of T cell repertoires in cytomegalovirus infection. Study details: CMV infection together with matching HLA type was indicated by public TCR beta signatures.

The CDR3 covers 15 residues. Looked up from germline, CDR1 is LNHDA and CDR2 is SQIVND (reference sequence). V lost 1 base and J lost 8; bases outside the gene matches: 6. MiXCR, run by TCRdb on the reads, gives a single entry per CDR3 protein. Here the sample spans about 490,000 distinct CDR3 sequences, around 10% being singletons. This clonotype was seen repeatedly, ten times or more. The clonotype was recovered from a human donor in good health (CMV status not recorded). Some clones in this sample may be carry-over from other donors' samples. This rearrangement joins TRBV19 to TRBJ2-1; 9 bases agree with TRBD2. The specimen was PBMCs. This CDR3 reads CASSIASGGFDEQFF. In DNA, the CDR3 is TGTGCCAGTAGTATAGCCAGCGGGGGGTTCGATGAGCAGTTCTTC.